Sequencing of this TCR beta chain was carried out in a study of T cell responses to AZD1222 COVID-19 vaccine. Here immunoSEQ multiplex PCR was the method, and the copy in TCRdb shows in-frame clones only, minus some. This sample carries 90,000 or so clones, about 89% of them seen once, and the ten largest clones take 2.4%. To note about this clone: The target antigen is unknown.

This CDR3 region has 14 residues. Trimming took off 6 bases at V and 7 bases at J, with 18 bases between the two ends. Germline V lookup: CDR1 MDHEN, CDR2 SYDVKM. Study observations and caveats: Regions 160-218 and 743-854 dominated among vaccine-associated CD4 TCRs spanning spike.

The chain is built from TRBV28 and TRBJ2-5, with D possibly matching TRBD1 (5 bases). This sequence originates from an adult in good health. This specimen was peripheral blood, taken on day 0 of AZD1222 vaccination. For the CDR3, the DNA is TGTGCCAGCAGCCCTCCTCCGGATACAGGGACCCAGTACTTC. Translating it yields CASSPPPDTGTQYF.